Shown below are 3 T cell receptor beta chains from a single sample sequenced in a study of tumor-infiltrating lymphocytes in primary liver carcinoma. TCR beta cDNA was prepared out of around 460 ng total RNA by means of a constant-region primer. ARM-PCR, slightly modified, supplied the TCR beta libraries through three nested multiplex PCR rounds. TRBV1-TRBV30 forward primers and a C-beta reverse primer were used in the first two PCR rounds, which each ran for about 10 cycles. TCRdb re-called the multiplex PCR reads through MiXCR, storing one row per CDR3 protein. Of 20,000 to 25,000 distinct CDR3 sequences in the sample, 75% to 80% were seen once. For each extraction, RNA and DNA were obtained together from about 21-30 mg of unsorted bulk tissue. Sequencing input: liver tumor tissue from sampling region 1. Subset specified: tumor region T1, superior pole. The receptors here all came from a woman in her twenties or thirties with primary liver carcinoma and hepatitis B virus infection.

Worth noting for this clonotype: A single base separates this from a much larger clone, so it may be a read error. The chain is built from TRBV7-9 and TRBJ2-7; 7 bases are a match to TRBD1. The ends lost 8 bases at V and 5 bases at J; junction bases unmatched: 6. There are 12 residues in the CDR3. Germline CDR1 reads SEHNR; CDR2 reads FQNEAQ (reference sequence). The DNA for the CDR3 is TGTGCCAGCTGCCGGACAGGAGACGAGCAGTACTTC. Amino acid sequence: CASCRTGDEQYF.

The chain joins TRBV5-1 to TRBJ2-1; tentatively, D is TRBD2 (5 bases). Germline V gene sequence: CDR1 SGHRS, CDR2 YFSETQ. The CDR3 covers 16 residues. Trimming cost V 6 bases and J 1 base, with 17 bases left between them. CDR3 in amino acids: CASTHFPDYSYNEQFF. Written as DNA, the CDR3 is TGCGCCAGCACCCACTTCCCAGACTATTCCTACAATGAGCAGTTCTTC.

Comment on this clonotype: One end of the junction varies from germline; a read error may be responsible. V is TRBV7-2 and J is TRBJ1-1; perhaps TRBD1 as D (5 bases). This CDR3 is built from 14 residues. In germline, CDR1 is SGHTA, CDR2 FQGNSA. CDR3 in amino acids: CARSQGRANAEAFF. As DNA, the CDR3 is TGTGCCAGAAGCCAGGGACGGGCGAACGCTGAAGCTTTCTTT.